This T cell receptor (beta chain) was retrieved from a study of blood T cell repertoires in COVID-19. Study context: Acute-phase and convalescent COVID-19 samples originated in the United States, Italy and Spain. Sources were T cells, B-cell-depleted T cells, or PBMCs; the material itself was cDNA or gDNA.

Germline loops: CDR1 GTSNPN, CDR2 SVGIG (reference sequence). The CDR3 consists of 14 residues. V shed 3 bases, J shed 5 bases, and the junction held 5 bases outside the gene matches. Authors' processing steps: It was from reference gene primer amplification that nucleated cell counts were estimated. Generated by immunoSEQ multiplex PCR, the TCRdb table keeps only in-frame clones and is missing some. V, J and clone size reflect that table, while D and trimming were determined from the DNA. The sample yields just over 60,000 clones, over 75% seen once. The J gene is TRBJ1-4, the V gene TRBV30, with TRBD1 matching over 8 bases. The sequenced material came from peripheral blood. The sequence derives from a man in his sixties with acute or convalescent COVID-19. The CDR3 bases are TGTGCCTGGAGGTTACGGGACAGGAATGAAAAACTGTTTTTT. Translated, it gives CAWRLRDRNEKLFF.